Detailed here is one TCR beta chain. These data originate in a study of blood T cell repertoires in COVID-19. Study at large: PBMCs, B-cell-depleted T cells, or T cells provided the cDNA or gDNA that made up the material.

Sequencing used immunoSEQ multiplex PCR; TCRdb keeps in-frame clones, though not all of them. The sample includes over 250,000 clones, about 81% of them seen just once. Specimen: PBMCs or T cells enriched from blood (not recorded which). The sequence was obtained from a man aged 30-40 years with acute COVID-19.

The CDR3 reads CASSFKHPARLQGLGGELFF. The DNA for the CDR3 is TGTGCCAGCAGTTTTAAACACCCCGCGCGCTTACAGGGGCTGGGCGGGGAGCTGTTTTTT. This chain connects TRBV27 to TRBJ2-2, with 7 bases lining up with TRBD1. J gave up 7 bases and V 3 bases, and 23 bases lay outside the gene matches. Germline V gives CDR1 MNHEY, CDR2 SMNVEV (reference sequence). CDR3 length equals 20 residues.